The entry below gives a single T cell receptor beta chain sequence along with its context. Data came from immunoSEQ multiplex PCR; TCRdb stores just in-frame clones and leaves some out. The data contain fewer than 85,000 clones, around 93% of them seen just once; the ten biggest clones take up around 10%. This sample stems from a study of OX40 agonist ivuxolimab in advanced cancers. Per germline, CDR1 SEHNR and CDR2 FQNEAQ (reference sequence). V lost 5 bases and J lost 6, with 13 bases in between. The CDR3 length is 13 residues. This chain connects TRBV7-9 to TRBJ1-2, with D possibly matching TRBD1 (6 bases). The source of this sequence is an adult with an advanced solid tumor such as melanoma, head and neck, liver or kidney cancer. The input for sequencing was CD4+ or CD8+ T cells sorted from blood, taken in a trial of the OX40 agonist ivuxolimab. This CDR3 is CASSRRQANGYTF. The CDR3 bases are TGTGCCAGCAGCCGGCGACAGGCTAATGGCTACACCTTC. Full variable domain (missing parts from reference TRBV7-9 and TRBJ1-2): DTGVSQNPRHKITKRGQNVTFRCDPISEHNRLYWYRQTLGQGPEFLTYFQNEAQLEKSRLLSDRFSAERPKGSFSTLEIQRTEQGDSAMYLCASSRRQANGYTFGSGTRLTVV.